The 29 T cell receptor beta chains given below trace back to one sample, sequenced in a study of technical replicates of blood from several donors. The method was immunoSEQ multiplex PCR; TCRdb's version includes in-frame clones alone and lacks a portion of them. The data contain 70,000 to 85,000 clones, around 97% of them seen just once; the ten biggest clones take up more than 0.15%. What was sequenced was T cells isolated from PBMCs. The source of these receptors is a human donor in good health.

The rearrangement links TRBV10-2 to TRBJ2-5, with 10 bases that match TRBD2. Germline V gene data show CDR1 as WSHSY and CDR2 as SAAADI. Germline trimming cut 2 bases from V and 7 bases from J; bases unmatched to any gene: 7. The CDR3 is 15 amino acids. CDR3 protein: CASSEGLAVPRTQYF. CDR3 nucleotide sequence: TGCGCCAGCAGTGAGGGACTAGCGGTGCCGCGGACCCAGTACTTC.

The chain uses TRBV5-1 and TRBJ2-7, with 14 positions matching TRBD2. CDR1 is SGHRS, CDR2 YFSETQ, per germline. Germline trimming cut 4 bases from V and 7 bases from J; bases unmatched to any gene: 16. CDR3 length: 18 amino acids. The CDR3 loop reads CASSASGTSGRTTVEQYF. For the CDR3, the DNA is TGCGCCAGCAGCGCTTCCGGGACTAGCGGGAGAACCACCGTGGAGCAGTACTTC. The complete variable domain, with remaining parts taken from reference TRBV5-1 and TRBJ2-7, reads KAGVTQTPRYLIKTRGQQVTLSCSPISGHRSVSWYQQTPGQGLQFLFEYFSETQRNKGNFPGRFSGRQFSNSRSEMNVSTLELGDSALYLCASSASGTSGRTTVEQYFGPGTRLTVT.

The chain employs TRBV4-1 and TRBJ2-1, with 10 nucleotides matching TRBD2. The ends lost 2 bases at V and 2 bases at J; junction bases unmatched: 3. Germline values: CDR1 MGHRA, CDR2 YSYEKL. The CDR3 has 16 amino acids. The CDR3 nucleotides read TGCGCCAGCAGCCAACACGGACTAGCGGCCTACAATGAGCAGTTCTTC. The encoded protein is CASSQHGLAAYNEQFF.

J is TRBJ2-1 and V is TRBV29-1; TRBD2 aligns across 11 bases. This CDR3 region has 14 residues. V gave up 1 base and J gave up 5 bases; unmatched junction bases: 1. Germline values: CDR1 SQVTM, CDR2 ANQGSEA. Here the CDR3 reads CSVEGGLADNEQFF. CDR3 nucleotide sequence: TGCAGCGTTGAAGGGGGACTAGCGGACAATGAGCAGTTCTTC.

The rearrangement joins TRBV10-1 to TRBJ2-1; TRBD2 agrees at 10 bases. Germline CDR1 reads WNHNN; CDR2 reads SYGVQD (reference sequence). CDR3 length: 14 amino acids. J was trimmed by 8 bases and V by 3 bases; bases with no gene match: 4. In nucleotides, the CDR3 is TGCGCCAGCAGTGAACTAGCGGGATCTTATGAGCAGTTCTTC. Its protein is CASSELAGSYEQFF.

V gene TRBV15 combines with J gene TRBJ2-5, with D possibly matching TRBD1 (6 bases). Trimming took 3 bases from V and 1 from J, leaving 6 bases between them. The CDR3 covers 13 residues. Germline V gene sequence: CDR1 LNHNV, CDR2 YYDKDF (reference sequence). The CDR3 loop reads CATSRDSQETQYF. As DNA, the CDR3 is TGTGCCACCAGCAGGGACAGCCAAGAGACCCAGTACTTC.

V is TRBV2 and J is TRBJ1-5, with D possibly TRBD1 on 5 matching bases. From germline, CDR1 is SNHLY and CDR2 FYNNEI. This CDR3 region has 14 residues. Trimming pared 6 bases from V and 0 bases from J, leaving 9 bases between. CDR3 sequence: CASRNRNSNQPQHF. The CDR3 bases are TGTGCCAGCAGGAACAGGAATAGCAATCAGCCCCAGCATTTT.

The chain uses TRBV2 and TRBJ1-4; D not resolved. The CDR3 contains 18 residues. V lost 3 bases and J lost 0, with 17 bases in between. Germline V gives CDR1 SNHLY, CDR2 FYNNEI. The CDR3 sequence: CASSDPLAAVTTNEKLFF. In DNA, the CDR3 is TGTGCCAGCAGTGATCCCTTGGCGGCGGTCACAACTAATGAAAAACTGTTTTTT.

The rearrangement joins TRBV6-5 to TRBJ1-1, with D possibly TRBD1 on 6 matching bases. Germline-derived CDR1 and CDR2 are MNHEY and SVGAGI. Between the trimmed V and J ends, which lost 6 bases and 10 bases, there was a span of 15 bases. CDR3 length: 12 amino acids. The CDR3: CASRFTGQPAFF. In DNA, the CDR3 is TGTGCCAGCAGATTCACAGGGCAGCCAGCTTTCTTT.

This sequence joins TRBV25-1 and TRBJ1-2, with 8 bases lining up with TRBD1. CDR3 length equals 13 residues. Germline CDR1 and CDR2: MGHDK and SYGVNS. V gave up 6 bases and J gave up 8 bases; unmatched junction bases: 8. The CDR3 loop is CASRPDRGNGYTF. CDR3 in DNA: TGTGCCAGCAGGCCAGACAGGGGCAACGGCTACACCTTC.

This chain joins TRBV19 and TRBJ1-1; 9 bases fit TRBD1. CDR1 and CDR2 (germline): LNHDA, SQIVND (reference sequence). The J segment lost 1 base and the V segment lost 0 bases, leaving 6 bases of the junction unmatched. The CDR3 has 17 amino acids. CDR3 loop: CASSIEIGQGRNTEAFF. The CDR3 coding sequence is TGTGCCAGTAGTATAGAGATCGGACAGGGGCGGAACACTGAAGCTTTCTTT. Variable domain in full (rest from reference TRBV19 and TRBJ1-1): DGGITQSPKYLFRKEGQNVTLSCEQNLNHDAMYWYRQDPGQGLRLIYYSQIVNDFQKGDIAEGYSVSREKKESFPLTVTSAQKNPTAFYLCASSIEIGQGRNTEAFFGQGTRLTVV.

This chain joins TRBV5-6 and TRBJ2-5, with TRBD2 identical over 7 bases. Germline CDR1 SGHDT, CDR2 YYEEEE. The CDR3 is made up of 13 amino acids. Trimming at V came to 4 bases and at J to 7 bases, leaving 7 bases not matched to a gene. CDR3 nucleotides: TGTGCCAGCAGCCTCCCGACTAGCCGGACCCAGTACTTC. Amino acid sequence: CASSLPTSRTQYF.

V and J are TRBV5-4 and TRBJ2-3, with D possibly TRBD1 on 5 matching bases. The CDR3 covers 13 residues. V was trimmed by 1 base and J by 3 bases, leaving 6 bases between them. Germline values: CDR1 SGHNT, CDR2 YYREEE (reference sequence). The CDR3 bases are TGTGCCAGCAGCTTGACAGGAACAGATACGCAGTATTTT. Amino acids: CASSLTGTDTQYF.

The rearrangement links TRBV11-3 to TRBJ1-2; the D gene is possibly TRBD1 (6 bases). Trimming left V 2 bases short and J 7 bases short, with 14 bases between. CDR3 size: 14 residues. Germline assignment: CDR1 SGHNT and CDR2 YENEEA. The CDR3 DNA is TGTGCCAGCAGCTTAAGCGACAGGATGGGTGGCTACACCTTC. Its translation is CASSLSDRMGGYTF. The variable domain in full, completed from reference TRBV11-3 and TRBJ1-2, reads EAGVVQSPRYKIIEKKQPVAFWCNPISGHNTLYWYLQNLGQGPELLIRYENEEAVDDSQLPKDRFSAERLKGVDSTLKIQPAELGDSAVYLCASSLSDRMGGYTFGSGTRLTVV.

This chain connects TRBV27 to TRBJ2-7, with TRBD2 identical over 12 bases. V trimming: 6 bases; J trimming: 7 bases; junction bases outside the gene matches: 13. Germline V gives CDR1 MNHEY, CDR2 SMNVEV (reference sequence). The CDR3 is 16 residues long. This CDR3 reads CASSLSGLAGTGEQYF. As DNA, the CDR3 is TGTGCCAGCAGCCTCTCCGGACTAGCGGGGACTGGGGAGCAGTACTTC.

The chain recombines TRBV28 with TRBJ2-6, with TRBD1 as a possible D gene (6 bases). The germline V and J ends were trimmed by 8 bases and 2 bases, with 10 bases remaining between them. The CDR3 loop spans 14 amino acids. Germline V gene data show CDR1 as MDHEN and CDR2 as SYDVKM. CDR3 DNA: TGTGCCAGCTCAGGGGTACCTGGGGCCAACGTCCTGACTTTC. This encodes CASSGVPGANVLTF.

V gene TRBV5-4 combines with J gene TRBJ1-3, with TRBD1 identical over 7 bases. The germline V gene has CDR1 SGHNT and CDR2 YYREEE (reference sequence). This CDR3 comprises 14 residues. With 4 bases clipped from V and 7 bases from J, the junction kept 8 bases outside the gene matches. The CDR3 bases are TGTGCCAGCAGCCGCTCCGGGACAGCTAACACCATATATTTT. Translating gives CASSRSGTANTIYF.

This clone was seen once. V is TRBV13 and J is TRBJ2-1; D remains unclear. The CDR3 totals 17 residues. Germline V lookup: CDR1 PRHDT, CDR2 FYEKMQ (reference sequence). V lost 0 bases and J 0 bases, leaving 12 bases between the germline ends. The chain's CDR3 is CASSLGPSKSSYNEQFF. The CDR3 DNA sequence: TGTGCCAGCAGCTTAGGTCCGTCTAAGAGCTCCTACAATGAGCAGTTCTTC.

In this sample, this clone turned up once. The chain recombines TRBV18 with TRBJ2-7; the match to TRBD1 covers 7 bases. Losses at the gene ends were 0 bases for V and 3 bases for J; bases not matched to a gene: 17. The CDR3 has 19 residues. Germline V gene lookup returns CDR1 KGHSH and CDR2 LQKENI. The CDR3 DNA follows: TGTGCCAGCTCACCACCGGGGACAGCGATACTATCGGCCCACTACGAGCAGTACTTC. This encodes CASSPPGTAILSAHYEQYF.

This clone was observed a single time. This chain uses TRBV27 with TRBJ2-2; 10 bases are a match to TRBD2. V lost 3 bases, J lost 4 bases, and 2 bases stayed unmatched. The CDR3 totals 15 residues. The germline V gene encodes CDR1 MNHEY and CDR2 SMNVEV (reference sequence). Written as DNA, the CDR3 is TGTGCCAGCAGTTTTACTAGCGGGATCACCGGGGAGCTGTTTTTT. Protein product: CASSFTSGITGELFF.

The rearrangement links TRBV6-6 to TRBJ1-1, with D possibly matching TRBD1 (5 bases). CDR3 size: 15 residues. Germline assignment: CDR1 MNHNY and CDR2 SVGAGI (reference sequence). Deletions cut 9 bases from V and 0 bases from J, with 17 bases between. The CDR3 is CASGKRGGMNTEAFF. CDR3 coding DNA: TGTGCCAGTGGTAAGCGGGGCGGGATGAACACTGAAGCTTTCTTT.

This sequence joins TRBV27 and TRBJ1-2, with a tentative D call TRBD1 (5 bases). Germline V CDR1 and CDR2: MNHEY, SMNVEV (reference sequence). The length of the CDR3 is 15 residues. Trimming removed 7 bases from V and 5 bases from J, with 20 bases in between. The CDR3 DNA is TGTGCCAGCACCCAGGCATGGGGCGTTGGGTATGGCTACACCTTC. This codes for CASTQAWGVGYGYTF.

Here the CDR3 DNA reads TGTGCCAGCAGCAGGCCCTCCGGCGGGGGGGATGAGCAGTTCTTC. Translating gives CASSRPSGGGDEQFF. This chain connects TRBV7-6 to TRBJ2-1, with 9 bases aligning to TRBD2. J lost 8 bases, V lost 5 bases, and 10 bases had no gene match. This CDR3 contains 15 residues. Per germline, CDR1 SGHVS and CDR2 FNYEAQ.

This clone was detected only once. This sequence joins TRBV6-1 and TRBJ1-1; no firm D call. V lost 10 bases, J lost 3 bases, and 15 bases lay in between. The CDR3 totals 13 residues. Germline values: CDR1 MNHNS, CDR2 SASEGT. The CDR3 DNA follows: TGTGCCACCGACTTATCCGGGTACACTGAAGCTTTCTTT. This codes for CATDLSGYTEAFF.

The chain combines TRBV29-1 with TRBJ1-3; D remains unclear. Trimming cost V 2 bases and J 0 bases, with 8 bases left between them. Germline V gene lookup returns CDR1 SQVTM and CDR2 ANQGSEA. This CDR3 contains 14 residues. The CDR3 protein is CSVESAVSGNTIYF. CDR3 DNA sequence: TGCAGCGTTGAAAGCGCAGTCTCTGGAAACACCATATATTTT.

The sample holds one count of this clone. The V and J genes are TRBV5-4 and TRBJ1-5; a weak D match, TRBD1 (6 bases). Germline V gene sequence: CDR1 SGHNT, CDR2 YYREEE (reference sequence). There are 17 residues in the CDR3. Trimming removed 0 bases from V and 0 bases from J, with 13 bases in between. CDR3 residues: CASSLVGGRDSNQPQHF. For the CDR3, the DNA is TGTGCCAGCAGCTTGGTTGGGGGCAGGGATAGCAATCAGCCCCAGCATTTT.

The chain links TRBV27 to TRBJ2-3, with TRBD1 identical over 8 bases. CDR1 and CDR2 from the germline V gene are MNHEY and SMNVEV (reference sequence). CDR3 length equals 16 residues. V dropped 6 bases and J dropped 3; count of bases not matched to a gene: 11. The CDR3, as DNA: TGTGCCAGCAGCTCCCTAACAGGGGGTGGGACAGATACGCAGTATTTT. Its protein is CASSSLTGGGTDTQYF.

This clone was recorded only once. The chain is built from TRBV7-2 and TRBJ2-2, with TRBD2 matching 11 bases. V trimming: 3 bases; J trimming: 5 bases; junction bases outside the gene matches: 5. The CDR3 runs to 16 residues. The germline V gene encodes CDR1 SGHTA and CDR2 FQGNSA. Here the CDR3 DNA reads TGTGCCAGCAGCTTCCCCCTAGCGGGAGGAACCGGGGAGCTGTTTTTT. Amino acids: CASSFPLAGGTGELFF.

The V and J genes are TRBV6-6 and TRBJ2-7; D uncertain. Trimming cost V 4 bases and J 1 base, with 8 bases left between them. This CDR3 spans 13 amino acids. The germline gives CDR1 MNHNY, CDR2 SVGAGI (reference sequence). The CDR3 nucleotides read TGTGCCAGCAGTTTAGCCAGTTCCTACGAGCAGTACTTC. Its protein product is CASSLASSYEQYF.